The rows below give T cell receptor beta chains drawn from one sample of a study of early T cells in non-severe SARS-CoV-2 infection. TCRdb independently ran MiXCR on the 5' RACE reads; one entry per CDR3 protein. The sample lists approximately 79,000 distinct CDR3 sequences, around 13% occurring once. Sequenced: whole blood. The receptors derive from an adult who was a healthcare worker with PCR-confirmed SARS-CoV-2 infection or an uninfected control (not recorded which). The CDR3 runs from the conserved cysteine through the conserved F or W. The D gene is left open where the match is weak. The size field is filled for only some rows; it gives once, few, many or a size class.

CDR3 protein: CASSYSSYNEQFF
CDR3 DNA: TGTGCCAGCAGTTACTCGTCCTACAATGAGCAGTTCTTC
V gene: TRBV6-5
J gene: TRBJ2-1
CDR3 length: 13
D gene: -
clone size: -

CDR3 protein: CASSVEGGSSTDTQYF
CDR3 DNA: TGTGCCAGCAGCGTAGAGGGGGGCTCTAGCACAGATACGCAGTATTTT
V gene: TRBV9
J gene: TRBJ2-3
CDR3 length: 16
D gene: -
clone size: few

CDR3 protein: CSATLGSEDTQYF
CDR3 DNA: TGCAGTGCTACGCTCGGGTCCGAAGATACGCAGTATTTT
V gene: TRBV20-1
J gene: TRBJ2-3
CDR3 length: 13
D gene: -
clone size: many

CDR3 protein: CASRDRAVEKLFF
CDR3 DNA: TGTGCCAGCCGGGACAGGGCCGTTGAAAAACTGTTTTTT
V gene: TRBV12-3/TRBV12-4
J gene: TRBJ1-4
CDR3 length: 13
D gene: TRBD1
clone size: many

CDR3 protein: CASSGGGGTDTQYF
CDR3 DNA: TGCGCCAGCAGCGGTGGAGGGGGCACAGATACGCAGTATTTT
V gene: TRBV5-1
J gene: TRBJ2-3
CDR3 length: 14
D gene: -
clone size: -

CDR3 protein: CAWSVQGAFRGYTF
CDR3 DNA: TGTGCCTGGAGTGTACAGGGTGCGTTCCGCGGCTACACCTTC
V gene: TRBV30
J gene: TRBJ1-2
CDR3 length: 14
D gene: -
clone size: -

CDR3 protein: CATSQYNEQFF
CDR3 DNA: TGTGCCACCAGCCAGTACAATGAGCAGTTCTTC
V gene: TRBV24-1
J gene: TRBJ2-1
CDR3 length: 11
D gene: -
clone size: few

CDR3 protein: CATSDPSGADTQYF
CDR3 DNA: TGTGCCACCAGTGATCCGAGCGGGGCAGATACGCAGTATTTT
V gene: TRBV24-1
J gene: TRBJ2-3
CDR3 length: 14
D gene: TRBD2
clone size: few

CDR3 protein: CASSRGQGAGYGYTF
CDR3 DNA: TGTGCCAGCAGTCGCGGACAGGGGGCCGGCTATGGCTACACCTTC
V gene: TRBV6-2/TRBV6-3
J gene: TRBJ1-2
CDR3 length: 15
D gene: TRBD1
clone size: few

CDR3 protein: CASSSQGETQYF
CDR3 DNA: TGTGCCAGCAGTTCACAGGGGGAGACCCAGTACTTC
V gene: TRBV28
J gene: TRBJ2-5
CDR3 length: 12
D gene: TRBD1
clone size: many

CDR3 protein: CASSYSGTTGNTIYF
CDR3 DNA: TGTGCCAGCAGTTACTCCGGGACAACTGGAAACACCATATATTTT
V gene: TRBV6-2/TRBV6-3
J gene: TRBJ1-3
CDR3 length: 15
D gene: -
clone size: -

CDR3 protein: CSVLTGTNTGELFF
CDR3 DNA: TGCAGCGTTCTAACCGGGACGAACACCGGGGAGCTGTTTTTT
V gene: TRBV29-1
J gene: TRBJ2-2
CDR3 length: 14
D gene: -
clone size: few

CDR3 protein: CASSQVPFSSGTYNEQFF
CDR3 DNA: TGCGCCAGCAGCCAAGTCCCCTTTTCTAGCGGCACCTACAATGAGCAGTTCTTC
V gene: TRBV4-1
J gene: TRBJ2-1
CDR3 length: 18
D gene: TRBD2
clone size: many